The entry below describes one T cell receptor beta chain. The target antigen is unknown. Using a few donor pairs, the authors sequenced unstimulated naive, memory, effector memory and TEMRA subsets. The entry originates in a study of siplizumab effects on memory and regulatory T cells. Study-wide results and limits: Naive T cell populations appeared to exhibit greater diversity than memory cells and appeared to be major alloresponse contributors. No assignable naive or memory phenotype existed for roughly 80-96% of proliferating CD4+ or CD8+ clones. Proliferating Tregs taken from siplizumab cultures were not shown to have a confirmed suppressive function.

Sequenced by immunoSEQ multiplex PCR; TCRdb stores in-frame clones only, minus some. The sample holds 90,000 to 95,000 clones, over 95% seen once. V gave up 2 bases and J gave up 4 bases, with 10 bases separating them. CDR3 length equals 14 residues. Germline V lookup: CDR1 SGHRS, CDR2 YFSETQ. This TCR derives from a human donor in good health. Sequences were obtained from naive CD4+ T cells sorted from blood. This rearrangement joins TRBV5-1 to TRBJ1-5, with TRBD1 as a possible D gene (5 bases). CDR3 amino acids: CASSFGGANQPQHF. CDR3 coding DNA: TGCGCCAGCAGCTTCGGGGGTGCGAATCAGCCCCAGCATTTT.